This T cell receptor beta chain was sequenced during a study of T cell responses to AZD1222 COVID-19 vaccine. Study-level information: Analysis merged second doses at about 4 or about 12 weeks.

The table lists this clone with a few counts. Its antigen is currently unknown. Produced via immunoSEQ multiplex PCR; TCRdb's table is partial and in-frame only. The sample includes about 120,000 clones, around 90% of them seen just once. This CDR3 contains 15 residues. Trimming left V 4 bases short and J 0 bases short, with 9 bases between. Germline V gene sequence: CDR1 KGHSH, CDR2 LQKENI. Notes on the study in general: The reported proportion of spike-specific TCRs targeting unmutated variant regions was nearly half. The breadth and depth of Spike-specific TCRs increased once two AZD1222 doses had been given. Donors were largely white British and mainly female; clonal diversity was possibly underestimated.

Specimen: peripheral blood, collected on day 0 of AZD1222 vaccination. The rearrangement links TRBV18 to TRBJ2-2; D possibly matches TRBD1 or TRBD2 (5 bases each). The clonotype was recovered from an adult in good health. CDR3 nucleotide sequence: TGTGCCAGCTCACTGGGACGGTCGAACACCGGGGAGCTGTTTTTT. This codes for CASSLGRSNTGELFF.